Presented here are 21 T cell receptor beta chains from one specimen sequenced in a study of blood T cells in healthy people across ages. The authors ran a second PCR of 7 to 11 cycles using a sample-barcoded 5' primer and a J-beta primer mix. MiXCR, applied by TCRdb to the 5' RACE reads, yields one record per CDR3 protein. In the table there are about 720,000 distinct CDR3 sequences, 22% of which are singletons. The specimen was blood. The origin of the receptors is an older man in good health.

This clonotype turned up a few times. The gene calls are TRBV5-1 and TRBJ2-7; 9 nucleotides line up with TRBD1. In germline, CDR1 is SGHRS, CDR2 YFSETQ. V trimming: 1 base; J trimming: 5 bases; junction bases outside the gene matches: 7. CDR3 length: 15 amino acids. This chain's CDR3 is CASSLSGTGWDEQYF. The DNA of the CDR3 is TGCGCCAGCAGCTTGAGTGGGACAGGGTGGGACGAGCAGTACTTC.

Remarks on this clonotype: Given a much more abundant clone one base away, this may be a read error. The J gene is TRBJ1-1, the V gene TRBV5-1; D unclear. CDR1 is SGHRS, CDR2 YFSETQ, per germline. This CDR3 comprises 16 residues. The CDR3 here is CASSLGVQGPNPEAFF. CDR3 sequence (DNA): TGCGCCAGCAGCTTGGGGGTCCAAGGACCGAACCCTGAAGCTTTCTTT.

The chain combines TRBV12-3 or TRBV12-4 with TRBJ1-2; perhaps TRBD1 as D (5 bases). The CDR3 has 12 amino acids. V was shortened by 5 bases and J by 8 bases, with 12 bases between the two germline ends. The CDR3 bases are TGTGCCAGCAGTCCACGGGCAGGGGGCTACACCTTC. It is translated as CASSPRAGGYTF.

As for this clonotype: One junction end does not reproduce the germline sequence, and a read error may be involved. This rearrangement joins TRBV12-3 or TRBV12-4 to TRBJ2-3, with 10 bases identical to TRBD2. This CDR3 is built from 15 residues. In DNA, the CDR3 is TGTGCCAGCAGTACTAGCGGGGACAGCACAGATGCGCAGTATTTT. Amino acid sequence: CASSTSGDSTDAQYF.

This clonotype appeared a few times. A much more abundant neighbour one base away suggests this may be a read error. J is TRBJ1-1 and V is TRBV6-2 or TRBV6-3; TRBD1 matches at 7 bases. Per the germline V gene, CDR1 is MNHEY and CDR2 is SVGEGT. The trim removed 5 bases at V and 4 bases at J, leaving 7 bases unmatched. The CDR3 contains 14 residues. CDR3 DNA: TGTGCCAGCAGTCGGTCAGGGGACAGCACTGAAGCTTTCTTT. Translating it yields CASSRSGDSTEAFF.

This clonotype occurred a few times. The chain links TRBV20-1 to TRBJ2-6, with D unresolved. This CDR3 contains 17 residues. Trimming stripped 2 bases from V and 0 bases from J, with 14 bases between. The germline gives CDR1 DFQATT, CDR2 SNEGSKA (reference sequence). CDR3 sequence reads: CSARQPRLYSGANVLTF. Written as DNA, the CDR3 is TGCAGTGCTAGACAGCCGAGACTCTACTCTGGGGCCAACGTCCTGACTTTC.

This clonotype showed up just a few times. The V gene is TRBV7-2, the J gene TRBJ2-5, with D unresolved. The CDR3 totals 13 residues. CDR1 is SGHTA, CDR2 FQGNSA, per germline. V was shortened by 2 bases and J by 2 bases, with 6 bases between the two germline ends. The CDR3 bases are TGTGCCAGCAGCTTACAGAGGCAAGAGACCCAGTACTTC. Its protein product is CASSLQRQETQYF.

The chain employs TRBV29-1 and TRBJ2-2, with D maybe TRBD1 (6 bases). Trimming cost V 7 bases and J 6 bases, with 18 bases left between them. Germline CDR1 and CDR2: SQVTM and ANQGSEA. This CDR3 region has 14 residues. DNA of the CDR3: TGCAGCGCACAGGGCAGCCTTTGGGCCGGGGAGCTGTTTTTT. It yields the protein CSAQGSLWAGELFF.

A few counts support this clonotype. The V call is TRBV29-1, the J call TRBJ2-5; D remains ambiguous. From germline, CDR1 is SQVTM and CDR2 ANQGSEA. The CDR3 has 12 amino acids. Trimming took 7 bases from V and 3 from J, leaving 12 bases between them. CDR3 nucleotides: TGCAGCGCATTACGGCCGGAAGAGACCCAGTACTTC. Its protein is CSALRPEETQYF.

This clonotype was observed many times. The chain uses TRBV20-1 and TRBJ2-5; D remains unclear. Deletions cut 2 bases from V and 5 bases from J, with 3 bases between. Germline V gene data show CDR1 as DFQATT and CDR2 as SNEGSKA (reference sequence). This CDR3 region has 10 residues. As DNA, the CDR3 is TGCAGTGCTAGAAGGGAGACCCAGTACTTC. Translated: CSARRETQYF.

The chain joins TRBV6-6 to TRBJ1-2; D call uncertain. Germline V gene sequence: CDR1 MNHNY, CDR2 SVGAGI (reference sequence). Between the trimmed V and J ends, which lost 3 bases and 3 bases, there was a span of 8 bases. The CDR3 length is 13 residues. CDR3 loop: CASSYVGDYGYTF. Written as DNA, the CDR3 is TGTGCCAGCAGTTATGTAGGAGACTATGGCTACACCTTC.

This clonotype has a handful of counts. This chain connects TRBV10-3 to TRBJ2-3, with 14 bases fitting TRBD2. This CDR3 contains 17 residues. The V gene end was trimmed by 6 bases and the J gene end by 0 bases; junction bases not matched to a gene: 5. Germline lookup yields CDR1 ENHRY and CDR2 SYGVKD. The CDR3 sequence: CAISAGTSGSSTDTQYF. The CDR3, as DNA: TGTGCCATCAGCGCCGGGACTAGCGGGAGTAGCACAGATACGCAGTATTTT.

This clonotype was found many times. The chain couples TRBV5-1 to TRBJ2-1, with TRBD2 matching 9 bases. Germline V gene lookup returns CDR1 SGHRS and CDR2 YFSETQ. J gave up 4 bases and V 0 bases, and 8 bases lay outside the gene matches. This CDR3 region has 17 residues. The CDR3 sequence is CASSLVIAGASYNEQFF. Here the CDR3 DNA reads TGCGCCAGCAGCTTGGTAATAGCGGGAGCGTCATACAATGAGCAGTTCTTC.

The sample holds a few counts of this clonotype. J is TRBJ1-4 and V is TRBV12-3 or TRBV12-4; the D gene is possibly TRBD1 (6 bases). This CDR3 comprises 14 residues. The V end was cut by 6 bases, the J end by 6 bases, with 14 bases between. CDR3 sequence (DNA): TGTGCCAGCAGAGTAGGGGGTGAGGATGAAAAACTGTTTTTT. This encodes CASRVGGEDEKLFF.

The chain uses TRBV12-3 or TRBV12-4 and TRBJ1-1; the D gene is possibly TRBD1 (5 bases). The V end lost 6 bases, the J end lost 8 bases, and 10 bases lay between the germline ends. CDR3 length: 11 amino acids. CDR3 amino acids: CASRATVEAFF. CDR3 DNA sequence: TGTGCCAGCAGAGCGACAGTAGAAGCTTTCTTT.

This chain connects TRBV12-3 or TRBV12-4 to TRBJ2-5; 7 bases line up with TRBD1. The DNA matches TRBJ2-1 better at its end, which makes the J call doubtful. The CDR3 is made up of 13 amino acids. CDR3 in DNA: TGTGCCAGCAGCTACAAAGGGGGCCACGAGCAGTTCTTC. Translating gives CASSYKGGHEQFF.

The chain links TRBV24-1 to TRBJ2-3; 8 nucleotides agree with TRBD2. Losses at the gene ends were 0 bases for V and 5 bases for J; bases not matched to a gene: 6. Looked up from germline, CDR1 is KGHDR and CDR2 is SFDVKD. The CDR3 length is 16 residues. The CDR3 sequence is CATSDLVAGTVDTQYF. The CDR3 DNA is TGTGCCACCAGTGATTTGGTAGCGGGAACAGTAGATACGCAGTATTTT.

This clonotype turned up a few times. The chain is built from TRBV6-5 and TRBJ2-2; perhaps TRBD1 as D (6 bases). Germline lookup yields CDR1 MNHEY and CDR2 SVGAGI. V was shortened by 5 bases and J by 3 bases, with 10 bases between the two germline ends. The CDR3 loop spans 14 amino acids. CDR3 amino acids: CASSAGQHTGELFF. DNA for the CDR3: TGTGCCAGCAGTGCTGGACAGCACACCGGGGAGCTGTTTTTT.

The chain couples TRBV2 to TRBJ1-3; D perhaps matches TRBD1 (6 bases). CDR3 length equals 14 residues. Germline V gene sequence: CDR1 SNHLY, CDR2 FYNNEI. The V end lost 6 bases, the J end lost 0 bases, and 9 bases lay between the germline ends. This CDR3 reads CASRDSSSGNTIYF. In nucleotides, the CDR3 is TGTGCCAGCAGGGACAGCAGCTCTGGAAACACCATATATTTT.

This clonotype was detected a few times. This chain joins TRBV10-3 and TRBJ2-5; D remains unclear. V lost 8 bases to trimming and J lost 2 bases, with 6 bases between them. The CDR3 covers 11 residues. Germline lookup yields CDR1 ENHRY and CDR2 SYGVKD. The CDR3 here is CAIGPQETQYF. Here the CDR3 DNA reads TGTGCCATCGGGCCACAAGAGACCCAGTACTTC.

This clonotype has only a few counts. A much larger clone lies one base from this, so it may be a read error. The CDR3 here is CASSPGGGLSSYNEQFF. The CDR3 bases are TGTGCCAGCAGCCCAGGGGGCGGCCTAAGCTCCTACAATGAGCAGTTCTTC. The chain combines TRBV7-6 with TRBJ2-1, with 8 nucleotides matching TRBD1. CDR1 is SGHVS and CDR2 is FNYEAQ in the germline V gene. This CDR3 has 17 amino acids. After removal of 5 bases from V and 0 bases from J, the junction contained 9 bases not matched to a gene.